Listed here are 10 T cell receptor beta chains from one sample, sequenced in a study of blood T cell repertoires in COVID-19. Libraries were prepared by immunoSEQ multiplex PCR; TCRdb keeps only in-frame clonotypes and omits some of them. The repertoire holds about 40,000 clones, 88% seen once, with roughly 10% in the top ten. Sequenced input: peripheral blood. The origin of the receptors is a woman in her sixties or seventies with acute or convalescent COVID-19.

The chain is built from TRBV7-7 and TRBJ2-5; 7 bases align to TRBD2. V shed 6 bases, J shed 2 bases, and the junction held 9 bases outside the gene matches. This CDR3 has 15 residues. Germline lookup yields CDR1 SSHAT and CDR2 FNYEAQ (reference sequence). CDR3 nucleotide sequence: TGTGCCAGCAGAAGAAGCGGGGCCTTACAAGAGACCCAGTACTTC. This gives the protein CASRRSGALQETQYF.

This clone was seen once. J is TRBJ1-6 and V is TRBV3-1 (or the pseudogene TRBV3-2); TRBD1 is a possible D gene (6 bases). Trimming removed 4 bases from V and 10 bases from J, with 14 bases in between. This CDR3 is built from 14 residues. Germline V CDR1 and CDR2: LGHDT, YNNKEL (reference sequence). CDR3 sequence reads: CASSPTGLGSPLHF. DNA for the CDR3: TGTGCCAGCAGCCCTACAGGGTTAGGGTCACCCCTCCACTTT.

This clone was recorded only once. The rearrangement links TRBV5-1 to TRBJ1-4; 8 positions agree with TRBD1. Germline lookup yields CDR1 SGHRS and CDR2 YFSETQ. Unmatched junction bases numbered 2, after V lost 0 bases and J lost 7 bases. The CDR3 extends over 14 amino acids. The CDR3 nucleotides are TGCGCCAGCAGCTTGGGGCAGGGGGCTGAAAAACTGTTTTTT. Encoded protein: CASSLGQGAEKLFF.

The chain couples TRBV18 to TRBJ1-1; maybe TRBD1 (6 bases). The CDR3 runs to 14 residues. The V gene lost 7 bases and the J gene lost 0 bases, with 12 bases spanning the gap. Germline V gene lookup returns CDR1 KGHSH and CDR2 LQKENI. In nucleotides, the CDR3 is TGTGCCAGCTTAGAACAGGGCTTGAACACTGAAGCTTTCTTT. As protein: CASLEQGLNTEAFF.

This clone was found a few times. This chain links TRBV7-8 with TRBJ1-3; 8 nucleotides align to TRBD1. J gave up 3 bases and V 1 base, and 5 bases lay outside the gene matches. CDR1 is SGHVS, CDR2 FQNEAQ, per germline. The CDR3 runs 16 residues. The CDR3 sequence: CASSLVDRAFGNTIYF. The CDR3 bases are TGTGCCAGCAGCTTAGTGGACAGGGCTTTTGGAAACACCATATATTTT.

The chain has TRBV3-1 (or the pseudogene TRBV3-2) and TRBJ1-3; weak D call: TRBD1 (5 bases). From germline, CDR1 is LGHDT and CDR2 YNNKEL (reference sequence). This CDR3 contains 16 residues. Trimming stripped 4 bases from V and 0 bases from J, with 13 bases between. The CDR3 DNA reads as TGTGCCAGCAGCCCCTTGGGGGACTACTCTGGAAACACCATATATTTT. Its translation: CASSPLGDYSGNTIYF.

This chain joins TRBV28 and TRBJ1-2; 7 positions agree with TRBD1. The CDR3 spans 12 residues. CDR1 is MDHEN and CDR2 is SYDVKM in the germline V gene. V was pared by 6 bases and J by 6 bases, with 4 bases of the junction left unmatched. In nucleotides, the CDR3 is TGTGCCAGCAGAACAGGGGACGATGGCTACACCTTC. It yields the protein CASRTGDDGYTF.

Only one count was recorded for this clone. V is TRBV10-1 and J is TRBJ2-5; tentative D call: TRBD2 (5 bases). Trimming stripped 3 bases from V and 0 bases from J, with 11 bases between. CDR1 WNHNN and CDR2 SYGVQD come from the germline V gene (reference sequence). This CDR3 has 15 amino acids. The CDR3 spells CASSDPSSYQETQYF. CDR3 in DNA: TGCGCCAGCAGTGACCCCTCTAGCTACCAAGAGACCCAGTACTTC.

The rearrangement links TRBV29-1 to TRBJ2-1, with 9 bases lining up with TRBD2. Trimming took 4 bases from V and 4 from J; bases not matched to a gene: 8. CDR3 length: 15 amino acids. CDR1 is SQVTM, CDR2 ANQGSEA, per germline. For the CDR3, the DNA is TGCAGCGTTGCAAGACTAGCGGAGAAATACAATGAGCAGTTCTTC. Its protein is CSVARLAEKYNEQFF.

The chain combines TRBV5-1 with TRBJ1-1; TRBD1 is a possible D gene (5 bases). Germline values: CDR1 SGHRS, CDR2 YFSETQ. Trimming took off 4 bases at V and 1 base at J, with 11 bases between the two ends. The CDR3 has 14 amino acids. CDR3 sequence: CASSGGTANTEAFF. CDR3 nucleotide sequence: TGCGCCAGCAGCGGGGGGACGGCGAACACTGAAGCTTTCTTT.